A selection of T cell receptor beta chains follows, all from one sample in a study of T cells in Graves' hyperthyroidism and ophthalmopathy. TCRdb reprocessed the multiplex PCR reads via MiXCR and lists one record per CDR3 protein. The table lists some 580,000 distinct CDR3 sequences, approximately 15% of them singletons, with 2.5% to 4% in the top ten. The sample taken for sequencing was blood. The receptor source for this set is a woman aged 40-49 years with Graves' ophthalmopathy. CDR3s include the opening cysteine and the closing phenylalanine or tryptophan. A D gene is named only where the DNA matches it firmly. Size values are once, few and many counts, or a class for expanded clones, and some rows have none.

cdr3_length j_call v_call clone_size d_call cdr3_aa cdr3_nt
15 TRBJ1-1 TRBV7-9 many TRBD1 CAISPLRQGGTEAFF TGTGCCATTTCCCCTCTGCGACAGGGTGGCACTGAAGCTTTCTTT
16 TRBJ1-2 TRBV5-1 few . CASSPRAGGPVYGYTF TGCGCCAGCAGCCCCCGGGCCGGGGGGCCTGTCTATGGCTACACCTTC
14 TRBJ2-7 TRBV24-1 many . CATRRGGLYYEQYF TGTGCCACCAGAAGGGGAGGTTTATACTACGAGCAGTACTTC
16 TRBJ1-1 TRBV27 . . CASSHQQGAMNTEAFF TGTGCCAGCAGTCACCAACAGGGCGCAATGAACACTGAAGCTTTCTTT
17 TRBJ2-6 TRBV27 . TRBD2 CASRTTSGRTGANVLTF TGTGCCAGCAGGACGACTAGCGGGAGGACTGGGGCCAACGTCCTGACTTTC
13 TRBJ1-6 TRBV27 few TRBD1 CASADRVDSPLHF TGTGCCAGCGCGGACAGGGTGGATTCACCCCTCCACTTT
12 TRBJ1-1 TRBV5-4 few TRBD1 CASSPDRGHAFF TGTGCCAGCAGCCCGGACAGGGGGCATGCTTTCTTT
14 TRBJ2-5 TRBV20-1 many . CSASGGARGETQYF TGCAGTGCTTCCGGAGGCGCACGGGGAGAGACCCAGTACTTC
14 TRBJ1-2 TRBV25-1 few TRBD1 CASSPGQATGGYTF TGTGCCAGCAGCCCCGGACAGGCGACTGGTGGCTACACCTTC
13 TRBJ2-5 TRBV30 many . CASDGQIQETQYF TGTGCCTCCGATGGTCAGATTCAAGAGACCCAGTACTTC
16 TRBJ2-1 TRBV19 . TRBD2 CASSTPGTSGVNEQFF TGTGCCAGTAGTACCCCCGGGACTAGCGGGGTCAATGAGCAGTTCTTC
13 TRBJ1-3 TRBV6-1 . . CASSRLSGNTIYF TGTGCCAGCAGCCGACTCTCTGGAAACACCATATATTTT
13 TRBJ1-5 TRBV19 few . CASKGARYQPQHF TGTGCCAGTAAGGGCGCGAGGTATCAGCCCCAGCATTTT